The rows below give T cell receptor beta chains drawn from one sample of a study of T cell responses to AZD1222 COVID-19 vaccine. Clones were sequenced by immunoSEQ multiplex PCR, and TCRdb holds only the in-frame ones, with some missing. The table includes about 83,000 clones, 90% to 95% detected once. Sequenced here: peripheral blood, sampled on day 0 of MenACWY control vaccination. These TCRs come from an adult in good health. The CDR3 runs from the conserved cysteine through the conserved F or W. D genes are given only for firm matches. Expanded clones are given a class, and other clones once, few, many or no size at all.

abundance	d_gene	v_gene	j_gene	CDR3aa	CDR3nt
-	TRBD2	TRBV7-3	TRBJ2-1	CASSPGLAATEQFF	TGTGCCAGCAGCCCGGGACTAGCGGCAACTGAGCAGTTCTTC
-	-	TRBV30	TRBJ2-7	CASEGRYEQYF	TGTGCCTCGGAAGGGCGGTACGAGCAGTACTTC
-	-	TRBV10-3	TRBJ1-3	CAGRARESENTIYF	TGTGCCGGGAGGGCCAGGGAGAGTGAAAACACCATATATTTT
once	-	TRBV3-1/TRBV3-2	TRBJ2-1	CASSQDLGDPVNEQLF	TGTGCCAGCAGCCAAGATTTGGGGGACCCCGTCAATGAGCAGCTCTTC
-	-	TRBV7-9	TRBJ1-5	CASSSGTSNQPQHF	TGTGCCAGCAGTTCAGGGACCAGCAATCAGCCCCAGCATTTT
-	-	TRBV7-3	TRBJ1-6	CASSLSSYNSPLHF	TGTGCCAGCAGCTTAAGCTCCTATAATTCACCCCTCCACTTT
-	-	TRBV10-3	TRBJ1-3	CAISEGTQSQGNTIYF	TGTGCCATCAGTGAGGGGACACAGTCCCAGGGGAACACCATATATTTT
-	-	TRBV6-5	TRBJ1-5	CASNRGQLNQPQHF	TGTGCCAGCAATCGAGGACAGCTAAATCAGCCCCAGCATTTT
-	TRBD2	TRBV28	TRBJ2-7	CASSSLGGGRYEQYF	TGTGCCAGCAGTTCCTTGGGGGGGGGACGCTACGAGCAGTACTTC
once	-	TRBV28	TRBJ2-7	CASSLTREAAEQYF	TGTGCCAGCAGTCTCACCCGAGAGGCGGCCGAGCAGTACTTC